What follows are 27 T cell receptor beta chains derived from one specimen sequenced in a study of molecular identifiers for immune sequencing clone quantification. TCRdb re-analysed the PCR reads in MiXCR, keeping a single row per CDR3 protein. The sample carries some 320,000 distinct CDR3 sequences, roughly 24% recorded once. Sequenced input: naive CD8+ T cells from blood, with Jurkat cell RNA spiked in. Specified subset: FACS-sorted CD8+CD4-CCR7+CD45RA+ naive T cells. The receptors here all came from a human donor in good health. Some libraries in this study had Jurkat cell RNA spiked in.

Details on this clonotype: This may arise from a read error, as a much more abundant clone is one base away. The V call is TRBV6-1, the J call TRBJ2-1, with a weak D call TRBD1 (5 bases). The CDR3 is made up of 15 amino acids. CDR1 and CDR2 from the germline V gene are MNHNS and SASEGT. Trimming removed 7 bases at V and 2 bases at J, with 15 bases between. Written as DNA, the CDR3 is TGTGCCAGCACCCAACTGGGGCTCCCCTACAATGAGCAGTTCTTC. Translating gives CASTQLGLPYNEQFF.

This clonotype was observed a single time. CDR3 sequence reads: CSASVEDYRSINEQFF. The CDR3 coding sequence is TGCAGTGCTAGTGTAGAGGACTACCGTTCTATCAATGAGCAGTTCTTC. This sequence joins TRBV20-1 and TRBJ2-1, with TRBD2 as a possible D gene (6 bases). Trimming took 3 bases from V and 6 from J, leaving 21 bases between them. Germline V lookup: CDR1 DFQATT, CDR2 SNEGSKA (reference sequence). The CDR3 consists of 16 residues.

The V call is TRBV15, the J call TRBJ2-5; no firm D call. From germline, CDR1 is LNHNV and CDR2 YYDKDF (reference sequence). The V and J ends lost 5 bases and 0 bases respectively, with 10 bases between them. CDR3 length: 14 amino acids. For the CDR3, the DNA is TGTGCCACCAGCCAGACCGTGTACCAAGAGACCCAGTACTTC. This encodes CATSQTVYQETQYF. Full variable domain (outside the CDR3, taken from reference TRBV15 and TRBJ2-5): DAMVIQNPRYQVTQFGKPVTLSCSQTLNHNVMYWYQQKSSQAPKLLFHYYDKDFNNEADTPDNFQSRRPNTSFCFLDIRSPGLGDTAMYLCATSQTVYQETQYFGPGTRLLVL.

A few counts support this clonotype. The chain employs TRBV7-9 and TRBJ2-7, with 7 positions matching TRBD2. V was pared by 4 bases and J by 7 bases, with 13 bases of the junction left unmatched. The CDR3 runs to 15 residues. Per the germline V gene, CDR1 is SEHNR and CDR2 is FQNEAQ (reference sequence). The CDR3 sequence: CASSWGSDKAGEQYF. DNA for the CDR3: TGTGCCAGCAGCTGGGGAAGCGACAAAGCGGGAGAGCAGTACTTC.

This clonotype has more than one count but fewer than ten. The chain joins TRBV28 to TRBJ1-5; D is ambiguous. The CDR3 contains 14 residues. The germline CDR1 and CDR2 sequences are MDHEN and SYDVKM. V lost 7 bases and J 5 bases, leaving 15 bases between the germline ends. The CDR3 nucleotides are TGTGCCAGCACCATAGGGAGGTTCCATCAGCCCCAGCATTTT. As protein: CASTIGRFHQPQHF. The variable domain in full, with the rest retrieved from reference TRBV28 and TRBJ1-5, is DVKVTQSSRYLVKRTGEKVFLECVQDMDHENMFWYRQDPGLGLRLIYFSYDVKMKEKGDIPEGYSVSREKKERFSLILESASTNQTSMYLCASTIGRFHQPQHFGDGTRLSIL.

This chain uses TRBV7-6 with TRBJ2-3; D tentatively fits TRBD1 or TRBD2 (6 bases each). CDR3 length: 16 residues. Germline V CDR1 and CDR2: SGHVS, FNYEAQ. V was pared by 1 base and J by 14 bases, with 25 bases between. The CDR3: CASSLEGGPRPNPPYF. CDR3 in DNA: TGTGCCAGCAGCTTAGAGGGGGGCCCCCGCCCAAATCCGCCGTATTTT.

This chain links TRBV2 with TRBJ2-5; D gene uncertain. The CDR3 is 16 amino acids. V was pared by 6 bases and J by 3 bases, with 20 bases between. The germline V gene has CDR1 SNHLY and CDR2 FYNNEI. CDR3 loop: CASSMTGTSGEETQYF. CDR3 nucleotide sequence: TGTGCCAGCAGCATGACCGGCACCTCAGGAGAAGAGACCCAGTACTTC.

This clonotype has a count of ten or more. The CDR3 loop reads CASSERASAAKNIQYF. CDR3 coding DNA: TGTGCCAGCAGTGAACGGGCTAGCGCGGCCAAAAACATTCAGTACTTC. The rearrangement uses TRBV2 and TRBJ2-4; perhaps TRBD2 as D (6 bases). V was pared by 2 bases and J by 1 base, with 12 bases between. This CDR3 spans 16 amino acids. Looked up from germline, CDR1 is SNHLY and CDR2 is FYNNEI.

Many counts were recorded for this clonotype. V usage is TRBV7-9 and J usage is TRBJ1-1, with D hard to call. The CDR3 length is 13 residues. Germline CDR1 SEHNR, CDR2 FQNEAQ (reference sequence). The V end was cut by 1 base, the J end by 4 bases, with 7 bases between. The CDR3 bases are TGTGCCAGCAGCTTAGGCGGGGTCACTGAAGCTTTCTTT. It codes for CASSLGGVTEAFF.

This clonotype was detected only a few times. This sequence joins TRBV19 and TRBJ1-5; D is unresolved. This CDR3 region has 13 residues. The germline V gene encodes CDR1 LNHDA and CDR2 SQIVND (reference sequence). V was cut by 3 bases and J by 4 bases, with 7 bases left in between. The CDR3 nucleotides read TGTGCCAGTAGTATCTCGGTGAATCAGCCCCAGCATTTT. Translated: CASSISVNQPQHF.

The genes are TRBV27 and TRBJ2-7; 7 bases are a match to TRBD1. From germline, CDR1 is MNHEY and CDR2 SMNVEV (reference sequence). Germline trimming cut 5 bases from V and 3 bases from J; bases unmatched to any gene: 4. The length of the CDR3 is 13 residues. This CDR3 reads CASSLRGRYEQYF. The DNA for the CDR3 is TGTGCCAGCAGTCTAAGGGGGCGCTACGAGCAGTACTTC.

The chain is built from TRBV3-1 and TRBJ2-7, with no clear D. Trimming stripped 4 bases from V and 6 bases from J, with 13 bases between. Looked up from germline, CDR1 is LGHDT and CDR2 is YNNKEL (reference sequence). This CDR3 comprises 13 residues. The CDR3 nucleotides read TGTGCCAGCAGCCGGGAAGTGAAGTCCGAGCAGTACTTC. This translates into CASSREVKSEQYF.

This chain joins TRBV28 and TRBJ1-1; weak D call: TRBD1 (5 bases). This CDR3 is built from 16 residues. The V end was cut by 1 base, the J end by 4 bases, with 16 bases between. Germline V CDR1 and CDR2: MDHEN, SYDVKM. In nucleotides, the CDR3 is TGTGCCAGCAGTTTATTGGAGACAGAGGGCTTCACTGAAGCTTTCTTT. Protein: CASSLLETEGFTEAFF.

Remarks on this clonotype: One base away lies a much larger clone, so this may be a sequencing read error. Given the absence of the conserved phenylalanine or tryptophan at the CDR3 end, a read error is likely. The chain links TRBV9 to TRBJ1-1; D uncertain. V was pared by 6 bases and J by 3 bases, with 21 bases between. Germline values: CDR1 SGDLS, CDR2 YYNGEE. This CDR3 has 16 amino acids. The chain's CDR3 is CASTLGGVGRDTEAFL. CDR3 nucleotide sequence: TGTGCCAGCACCCTAGGCGGGGTAGGAAGGGACACTGAAGCTTTCCTT.

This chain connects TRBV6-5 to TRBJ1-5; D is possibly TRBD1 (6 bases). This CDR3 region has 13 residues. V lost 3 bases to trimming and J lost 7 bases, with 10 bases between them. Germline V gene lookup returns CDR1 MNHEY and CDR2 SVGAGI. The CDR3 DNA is TGTGCCAGCAGTTATTCCAGGGGCCAGCCCCAGCATTTT. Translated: CASSYSRGQPQHF.

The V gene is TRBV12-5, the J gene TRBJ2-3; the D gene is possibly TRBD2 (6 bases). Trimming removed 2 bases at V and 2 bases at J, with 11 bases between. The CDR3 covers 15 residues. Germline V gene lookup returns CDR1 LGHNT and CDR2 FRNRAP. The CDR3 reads CASGLSLASTDTQYF. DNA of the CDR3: TGTGCTAGTGGTTTGTCTCTAGCGTCCACAGATACGCAGTATTTT.

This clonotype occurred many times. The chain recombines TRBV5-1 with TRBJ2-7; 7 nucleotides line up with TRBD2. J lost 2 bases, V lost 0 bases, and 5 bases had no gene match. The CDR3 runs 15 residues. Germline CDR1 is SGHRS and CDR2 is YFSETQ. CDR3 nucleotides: TGCGCCAGCAGCTTGGACGCGGGGGTTCCCTACGAGCAGTACTTC. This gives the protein CASSLDAGVPYEQYF.

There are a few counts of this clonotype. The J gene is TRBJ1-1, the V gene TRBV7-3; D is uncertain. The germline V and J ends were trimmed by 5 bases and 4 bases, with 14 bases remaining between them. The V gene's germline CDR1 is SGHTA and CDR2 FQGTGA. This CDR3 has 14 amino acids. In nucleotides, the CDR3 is TGTGCCAGCAGCCCCATGGGCGGTAGCACTGAAGCTTTCTTT. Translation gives CASSPMGGSTEAFF.

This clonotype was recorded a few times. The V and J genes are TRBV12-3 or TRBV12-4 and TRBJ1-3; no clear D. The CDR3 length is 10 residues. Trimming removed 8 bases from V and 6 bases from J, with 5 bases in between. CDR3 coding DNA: TGTGCCAGCCGCTTAAACACCATATATTTT. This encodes CASRLNTIYF.

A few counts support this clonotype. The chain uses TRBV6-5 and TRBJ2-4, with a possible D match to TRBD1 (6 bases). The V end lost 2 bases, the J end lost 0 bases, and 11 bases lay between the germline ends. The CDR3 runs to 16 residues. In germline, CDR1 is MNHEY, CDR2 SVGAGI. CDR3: CASSYRTGLAKNIQYF. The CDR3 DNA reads TGTGCCAGCAGTTACCGAACAGGGCTAGCCAAAAACATTCAGTACTTC.

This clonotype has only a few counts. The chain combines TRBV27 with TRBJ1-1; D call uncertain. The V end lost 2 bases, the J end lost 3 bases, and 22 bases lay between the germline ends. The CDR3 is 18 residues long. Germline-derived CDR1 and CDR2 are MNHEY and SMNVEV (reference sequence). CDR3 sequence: CASSLKQIMYDMDTEAFF. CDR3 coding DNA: TGTGCCAGCAGTTTAAAGCAAATAATGTACGACATGGACACTGAAGCTTTCTTT.

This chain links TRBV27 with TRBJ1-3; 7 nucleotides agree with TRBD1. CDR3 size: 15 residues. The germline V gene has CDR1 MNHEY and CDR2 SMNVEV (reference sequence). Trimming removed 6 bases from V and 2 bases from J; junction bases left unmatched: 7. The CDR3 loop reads CASSQGGAAGNTIYF. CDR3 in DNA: TGTGCCAGCAGCCAGGGGGGGGCTGCTGGAAACACCATATATTTT.

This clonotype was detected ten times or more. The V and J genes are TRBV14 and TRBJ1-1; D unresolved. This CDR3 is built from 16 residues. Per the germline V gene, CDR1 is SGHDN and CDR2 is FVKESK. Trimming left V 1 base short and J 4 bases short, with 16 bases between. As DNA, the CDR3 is TGTGCCAGCAGCCAAGCCGGACCCCTCCTGGCCACTGAAGCTTTCTTT. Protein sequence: CASSQAGPLLATEAFF.

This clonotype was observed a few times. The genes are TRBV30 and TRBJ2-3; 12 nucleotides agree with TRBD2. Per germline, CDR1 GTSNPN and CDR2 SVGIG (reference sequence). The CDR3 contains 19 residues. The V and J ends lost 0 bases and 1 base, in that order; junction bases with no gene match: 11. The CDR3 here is CAWSVLAGGSGSRTDTQYF. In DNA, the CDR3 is TGTGCCTGGAGTGTACTAGCGGGGGGTTCCGGGAGTCGCACAGATACGCAGTATTTT.

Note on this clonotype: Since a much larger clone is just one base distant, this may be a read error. The DNA of the CDR3 is TGTACCAGCAGCCCCCGACGGGATACGCAGTATTTT. Its protein product is CTSSPRRDTQYF. The chain has TRBV7-9 and TRBJ2-3, with unresolved D. CDR1 and CDR2 from the germline V gene are SEHNR and FQNEAQ (reference sequence). This CDR3 comprises 12 residues.

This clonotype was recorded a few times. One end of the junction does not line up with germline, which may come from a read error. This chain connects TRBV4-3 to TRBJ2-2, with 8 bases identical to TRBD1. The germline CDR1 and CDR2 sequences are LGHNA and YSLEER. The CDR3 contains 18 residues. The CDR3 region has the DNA TGCGCCAGCAGCCAAGGAAGGGGGACAGGACCGAACACCGGGGAGCTGCTTTTT. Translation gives CASSQGRGTGPNTGELLF.

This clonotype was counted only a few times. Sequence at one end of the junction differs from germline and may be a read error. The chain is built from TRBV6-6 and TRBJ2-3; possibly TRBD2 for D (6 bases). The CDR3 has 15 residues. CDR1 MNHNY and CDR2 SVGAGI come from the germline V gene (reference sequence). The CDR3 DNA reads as TGTACCAGCAGTATCTTGGCGGGATATGTAGATACGCAGTATTTT. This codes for CTSSILAGYVDTQYF.